This T cell receptor beta chain was identified in a study of T cell responses to AZD1222 COVID-19 vaccine. At the level of the study: Pooled samples include second doses given at about 4 or 12 weeks. Study observations and caveats: Per reports, nearly half of all spike-specific TCRs target regions that are unmutated in variants. Following two doses of AZD1222, Spike-specific TCR breadth and depth rose. At baseline, just a handful of AZD1222 recipients tested seropositive.

The assay was immunoSEQ multiplex PCR, and TCRdb's table has in-frame clones only and misses some. Altogether 180,000 or so clones are present, around nine tenths being singletons, with the ten largest covering 1.6%. The CDR3 runs to 15 residues. V lost 5 bases and J 1 base, leaving 14 bases between the germline ends. The germline V gene has CDR1 MDHEN and CDR2 SYDVKM. Of note for this clone: The antigen is undetermined.

V is TRBV28 and J is TRBJ1-1; a possible D gene is TRBD1 (5 bases). The TCR was taken from an adult in good health. The sequenced sample was peripheral blood, obtained on day 0 of AZD1222 vaccination. In DNA, the CDR3 is TGTGCCAGCAGTCCCTCCGGGGGGGGGAACACTGAAGCTTTCTTT. Translated: CASSPSGGGNTEAFF.